Detailed here is one T cell receptor beta chain. The authors' processing: Amplification of reference gene primers was used by the study to estimate nucleated cell counts. Produced via immunoSEQ multiplex PCR; TCRdb's table is partial and in-frame only. D and trimming come from the DNA, and the V and J calls and clone size come from that table. The sample includes 150,000 to 200,000 clones, around 87% of them seen just once. The data belong to a study of blood T cell repertoires in COVID-19. As for the study in general: Samples representing acute and convalescent COVID-19 were sourced from the United States, Italy and Spain. Sample material is recorded as cDNA or gDNA derived from T cells, B-cell-depleted T cells, or PBMCs.

The CDR3 is 16 residues long. This chain links TRBV21-1 with TRBJ2-7; the D segment call TRBD2 is taken from the table without a DNA check. TRBV21-1 is assigned pseudogene status. The origin of this receptor is a woman in her 30s with active or convalescent COVID-19. Material: peripheral blood. The CDR3 nucleotides are TGTGCCAGCAGCCCCAGAAGGCGGGCGAGCTCCTACGAGCAGTACTTC. Amino acids: CASSPRRRASSYEQYF.